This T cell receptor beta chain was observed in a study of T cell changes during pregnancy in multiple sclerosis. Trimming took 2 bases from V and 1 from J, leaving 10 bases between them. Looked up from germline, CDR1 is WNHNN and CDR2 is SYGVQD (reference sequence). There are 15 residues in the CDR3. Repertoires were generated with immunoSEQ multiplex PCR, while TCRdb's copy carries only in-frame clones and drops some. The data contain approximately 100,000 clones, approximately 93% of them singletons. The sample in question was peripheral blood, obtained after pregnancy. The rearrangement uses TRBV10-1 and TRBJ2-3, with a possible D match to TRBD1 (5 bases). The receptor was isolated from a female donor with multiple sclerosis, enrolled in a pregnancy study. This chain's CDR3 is CASSEMGRGTDTQYF. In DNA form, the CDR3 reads TGCGCCAGCAGTGAGATGGGCAGGGGCACAGATACGCAGTATTTT.